The entry that follows covers one TCR beta chain sequence. No antigen is known for it. This may come from a read error, since a much larger clone is one base off. Researchers took RNA transcripts and amplified the TCR beta CDR3 regions from them. The HTBI primer set served for first-round RT-PCR of the TCR CDR3. TCRdb passed the multiplex PCR reads through MiXCR, listing each CDR3 protein once. The sample carries around 800,000 distinct CDR3 sequences, about two fifths recorded once. The CDR3 consists of 14 residues. The germline CDR1 and CDR2 sequences are SGHRS and YFSETQ. Calling Graves' hyperthyroidism stable meant ophthalmopathy did not progress within 18 months. Cells are PBMCs isolated from around 10 ml of fresh blood. The sample originates from a study of T cells in Graves' hyperthyroidism and ophthalmopathy. Study results and limitations: Ophthalmopathy stood apart from stable hyperthyroidism in a 13 V-J model.

The rearrangement joins TRBV5-1 to TRBJ1-4, with 8 nucleotides matching TRBD1. The sequence derives from a man younger than 35 with Graves' hyperthyroidism. The sequenced material came from blood. CDR3 region: CASSPQGAGERLFF. The CDR3 DNA follows: TGCGCCAGCAGTCCGCAGGGGGCAGGTGAAAGACTGTTTTTT.